This T cell receptor beta chain appears in the sequencing data of a study of beta chain features in type 1 diabetes. This clone was seen only a few times. What it recognizes is unknown. cDNA synthesis used the whole RNA isolate, giving expressed TCRB sequences. Using immunoSEQ multiplex PCR, the repertoire was profiled, and TCRdb retains in-frame clones only, with some absent. The table lists 140,000 to 150,000 clones, 10% of them singletons. Researchers reported sorting CD4+ naive, central memory, regulatory and stem cell-like memory cells via CD45RO/CCR7/CD25/CD127/CD95/CD27. From germline, CDR1 is SGDLS and CDR2 YYNGEE. V was clipped by 2 bases and J by 7 bases; unmatched bases: 8. The CDR3 extends over 15 amino acids. Points from the study as a whole: Within patients, naive, central memory and Treg TCRB repertoires seemed more similar than within healthy donors.

The chain joins TRBV9 to TRBJ2-3, with TRBD1 matching over 9 bases. Input material: naive CD4+ T cells from blood. The sequence was collected from a man between 18 and 29 years old in good health. CDR3 residues: CASSVATGGGYTQYF. CDR3 nucleotides: TGTGCCAGCAGCGTTGCGACAGGGGGTGGGTATACGCAGTATTTT.